The rows below give T cell receptor beta chains drawn from one sample of a study of PD-1 blockade in classical Hodgkin lymphoma. Clones were read by immunoSEQ multiplex PCR, and TCRdb kept only the in-frame ones, dropping some. Found here are approximately 19,000 clones, 70% to 80% of them singletons; the top ten hold roughly 40%. The source was peripheral blood mononuclear cells (PBMCs), collected before the second cycle of nivolumab. These receptor sequences come from a human donor with classical Hodgkin lymphoma. CDR3s leave out the opening cysteine and the closing phenylalanine or tryptophan. Clone size is stated in some rows and not others, as once, few, many or a class when expanded.

v_call,j_call,clone_size,cdr3_aa
TRBV30,TRBJ2-3,-,AWSRAVTQY
TRBV10-1,TRBJ1-1,-,ASSSTGSEAF
TRBV11-3,TRBJ2-5,-,ASAPRTGYQETQY
TRBV7-8,TRBJ1-1,-,ASSFSQGSHTEAF
TRBV27,TRBJ2-7,once,ASRLGPPRVGSYEQY
TRBV30,TRBJ2-2,-,AWTLGLNTGELF
TRBV19,TRBJ2-5,-,ASREQGTQY
TRBV5-1,TRBJ2-5,-,ASSRQVGETQY
TRBV6-5,TRBJ2-1,once,ASSSLAREQF
TRBV7-9,TRBJ2-1,-,ASSLDSYEQF
TRBV5-1,TRBJ1-1,-,ASSSTGALNTEAF
TRBV4-2,TRBJ1-2,-,ASSQDMGTGVGYT
TRBV2,TRBJ1-6,few,ASSEGTGFFSPLH
TRBV19,TRBJ1-5,-,ASSIRQGDQPQH
TRBV19,TRBJ2-5,-,ASSIAAGLAPKGETQY
TRBV9,TRBJ2-2,-,ASSVDWQGSTGELF